This T cell receptor (beta chain) was found in a study of blood T cell repertoires in COVID-19. Measured with immunoSEQ multiplex PCR; TCRdb has only the in-frame clones, and not every one. This sample has 200,000 to 250,000 clones; approximately 81% occur once, and the top ten carry 0.98%. This clone came up once. This TCR came from a man between 40 and 49 years old with acute or convalescent COVID-19. The sample was peripheral blood.

Here the CDR3 reads CASSLVQNLNEQFF. The CDR3 DNA sequence: TGCGCCAGCAGCTTGGTTCAGAATTTGAATGAGCAGTTCTTC. This sequence joins TRBV5-1 and TRBJ2-1, with D uncertain. Trimming removed 0 bases at V and 7 bases at J, with 11 bases between. Germline CDR1 reads SGHRS; CDR2 reads YFSETQ. The CDR3 has 14 amino acids.